The 12 T cell receptor beta chains given below trace back to one sample, sequenced in a study of T cells after posttransplantation cyclophosphamide. Only in-frame clones appear in the TCRdb table, and some are missing; sequencing was by immunoSEQ multiplex PCR. The data contain approximately 32,000 clones, around 90% of them seen just once; the ten biggest clones take up about 16%. The material sequenced was PBMCs. These TCRs come from a woman between 40 and 50 years old with a blood cancer, CMV-positive, and with a related stem cell donor.

The gene calls are TRBV4-1 and TRBJ1-1; the D is unclear. Germline lookup yields CDR1 MGHRA and CDR2 YSYEKL. This CDR3 contains 14 residues. Trimming removed 4 bases at V and 2 bases at J, with 11 bases between. In nucleotides, the CDR3 is TGCGCCAGCAGCCGGCAAGGACTCAACACTGAAGCTTTCTTT. Encoded protein: CASSRQGLNTEAFF.

The chain employs TRBV7-9 and TRBJ2-1; 7 bases align to TRBD1. CDR3 length equals 14 residues. The ends lost 7 bases at V and 3 bases at J; junction bases unmatched: 6. Germline assignment: CDR1 SEHNR and CDR2 FQNEAQ (reference sequence). CDR3 nucleotides: TGTGCCAGCACATACAGGGGATACTACAATGAGCAGTTCTTC. Translating it yields CASTYRGYYNEQFF.

This chain uses TRBV11-2 with TRBJ2-5; no clear D. The germline V and J ends were trimmed by 1 base and 4 bases, with 10 bases remaining between them. The CDR3 totals 14 residues. CDR1 is SGHAT, CDR2 FQNNGV, per germline. CDR3 DNA: TGTGCCAGCAGCTTAGTTCACTCCATAGAGACCCAGTACTTC. Translation gives CASSLVHSIETQYF.

V gene TRBV7-2 combines with J gene TRBJ1-3, with 10 bases lining up with TRBD1. CDR3 length: 16 amino acids. V lost 4 bases and J lost 4; bases outside the gene matches: 7. Germline values: CDR1 SGHTA, CDR2 FQGNSA. CDR3 loop: CASSSSGQGSGNTIYF. As DNA, the CDR3 is TGTGCCAGCAGCTCGTCGGGACAGGGGAGCGGAAACACCATATATTTT.

The V call is TRBV2, the J call TRBJ1-2, with TRBD1 as a possible D gene (6 bases). CDR3 size: 13 residues. The V end was cut by 5 bases, the J end by 5 bases, with 12 bases between. Germline values: CDR1 SNHLY, CDR2 FYNNEI. Here the CDR3 reads CASSPDRSYGYTF. The CDR3 nucleotides are TGTGCCAGCAGTCCCGACAGGTCTTATGGCTACACCTTC. The full variable domain, its missing parts supplied by reference TRBV2 and TRBJ1-2, is EPEVTQTPSHQVTQMGQEVILRCVPISNHLYFYWYRQILGQKVEFLVSFYNNEISEKSEIFDDQFSVERPDGSNFTLKIRSTKLEDSAMYFCASSPDRSYGYTFGSGTRLTVV.

The rearrangement uses TRBV2 and TRBJ2-7; 8 nucleotides agree with TRBD1. This CDR3 contains 14 residues. Unmatched junction bases numbered 7, after V lost 5 bases and J lost 4 bases. Germline values: CDR1 SNHLY, CDR2 FYNNEI. The chain's CDR3 is CASSIDRGKYEQYF. The CDR3, as DNA: TGTGCCAGCAGTATAGACAGGGGAAAGTACGAGCAGTACTTC. Full variable domain (outside the CDR3, taken from reference TRBV2 and TRBJ2-7): EPEVTQTPSHQVTQMGQEVILRCVPISNHLYFYWYRQILGQKVEFLVSFYNNEISEKSEIFDDQFSVERPDGSNFTLKIRSTKLEDSAMYFCASSIDRGKYEQYFGPGTRLTVT.

The rearrangement joins TRBV7-9 to TRBJ2-1, with 7 bases that match TRBD2. Germline values: CDR1 SEHNR, CDR2 FQNEAQ (reference sequence). The CDR3 is 14 residues long. V was pared by 4 bases and J by 4 bases, with 4 bases of the junction left unmatched. CDR3 residues: CASSSAGEYNEQFF. Here the CDR3 DNA reads TGTGCCAGCAGCTCTGCGGGGGAATACAATGAGCAGTTCTTC.

This clone showed up just once. The chain has TRBV4-2 and TRBJ1-2, with 7 bases fitting TRBD1. This CDR3 comprises 14 residues. From germline, CDR1 is LGHNA and CDR2 YNFKEQ. V lost 4 bases, J lost 8 bases, and 10 bases stayed unmatched. The CDR3 spells CASSPSQGGYGYTF. In DNA, the CDR3 is TGTGCCAGCAGCCCCAGCCAGGGGGGTTACGGCTACACCTTC.

The gene calls are TRBV6-6 and TRBJ1-1; TRBD1 aligns across 9 bases. From germline, CDR1 is MNHNY and CDR2 SVGAGI (reference sequence). The CDR3 loop spans 15 amino acids. J lost 4 bases, V lost 0 bases, and 3 bases had no gene match. The CDR3 DNA reads TGTGCCAGCAGTTACTCGGGGACAGGGAGCACTGAAGCTTTCTTT. This translates into CASSYSGTGSTEAFF.

In its sample, this clone was seen once. The genes are TRBV18 and TRBJ1-5; possibly TRBD1 for D (6 bases). V lost 5 bases, J lost 4 bases, and 9 bases lay in between. Germline V gene sequence: CDR1 KGHSH, CDR2 LQKENI. This CDR3 is 13 amino acids long. The CDR3 DNA follows: TGTGCCAGCTCAAGGACAGCTAATCAGCCCCAGCATTTT. Translated: CASSRTANQPQHF.

The chain recombines TRBV4-2 with TRBJ2-1; perhaps TRBD2 as D (5 bases). V was pared by 4 bases and J by 0 bases, with 19 bases between. Germline-derived CDR1 and CDR2 are LGHNA and YNFKEQ. CDR3 size: 18 residues. CDR3 nucleotide sequence: TGTGCCAGCAGCCTCGTAACCCCTACGGGGTACTCCTACAATGAGCAGTTCTTC. Translated: CASSLVTPTGYSYNEQFF.

This chain links TRBV5-1 with TRBJ2-1, with TRBD1 matching 9 bases. Losses at the gene ends were 4 bases for V and 5 bases for J; bases not matched to a gene: 4. This CDR3 is 14 amino acids long. Germline CDR1 and CDR2: SGHRS and YFSETQ. CDR3 in DNA: TGCGCCAGCAGCCCCGGGACAGGGAACAATGAGCAGTTCTTC. This translates into CASSPGTGNNEQFF.